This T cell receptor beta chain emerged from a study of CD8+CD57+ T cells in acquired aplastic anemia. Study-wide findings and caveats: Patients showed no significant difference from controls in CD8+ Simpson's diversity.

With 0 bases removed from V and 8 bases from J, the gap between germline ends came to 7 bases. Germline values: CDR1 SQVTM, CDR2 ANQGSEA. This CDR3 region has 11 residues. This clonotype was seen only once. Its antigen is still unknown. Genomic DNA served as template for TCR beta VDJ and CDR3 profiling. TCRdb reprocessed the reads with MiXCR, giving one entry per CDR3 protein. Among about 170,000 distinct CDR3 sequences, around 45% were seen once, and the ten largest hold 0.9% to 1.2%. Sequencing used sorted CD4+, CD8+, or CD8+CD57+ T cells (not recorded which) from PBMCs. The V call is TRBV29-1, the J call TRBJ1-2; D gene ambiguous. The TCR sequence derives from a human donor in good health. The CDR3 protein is CSVEERFGYTF. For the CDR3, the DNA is TGCAGCGTTGAAGAACGGTTCGGCTACACCTTC.